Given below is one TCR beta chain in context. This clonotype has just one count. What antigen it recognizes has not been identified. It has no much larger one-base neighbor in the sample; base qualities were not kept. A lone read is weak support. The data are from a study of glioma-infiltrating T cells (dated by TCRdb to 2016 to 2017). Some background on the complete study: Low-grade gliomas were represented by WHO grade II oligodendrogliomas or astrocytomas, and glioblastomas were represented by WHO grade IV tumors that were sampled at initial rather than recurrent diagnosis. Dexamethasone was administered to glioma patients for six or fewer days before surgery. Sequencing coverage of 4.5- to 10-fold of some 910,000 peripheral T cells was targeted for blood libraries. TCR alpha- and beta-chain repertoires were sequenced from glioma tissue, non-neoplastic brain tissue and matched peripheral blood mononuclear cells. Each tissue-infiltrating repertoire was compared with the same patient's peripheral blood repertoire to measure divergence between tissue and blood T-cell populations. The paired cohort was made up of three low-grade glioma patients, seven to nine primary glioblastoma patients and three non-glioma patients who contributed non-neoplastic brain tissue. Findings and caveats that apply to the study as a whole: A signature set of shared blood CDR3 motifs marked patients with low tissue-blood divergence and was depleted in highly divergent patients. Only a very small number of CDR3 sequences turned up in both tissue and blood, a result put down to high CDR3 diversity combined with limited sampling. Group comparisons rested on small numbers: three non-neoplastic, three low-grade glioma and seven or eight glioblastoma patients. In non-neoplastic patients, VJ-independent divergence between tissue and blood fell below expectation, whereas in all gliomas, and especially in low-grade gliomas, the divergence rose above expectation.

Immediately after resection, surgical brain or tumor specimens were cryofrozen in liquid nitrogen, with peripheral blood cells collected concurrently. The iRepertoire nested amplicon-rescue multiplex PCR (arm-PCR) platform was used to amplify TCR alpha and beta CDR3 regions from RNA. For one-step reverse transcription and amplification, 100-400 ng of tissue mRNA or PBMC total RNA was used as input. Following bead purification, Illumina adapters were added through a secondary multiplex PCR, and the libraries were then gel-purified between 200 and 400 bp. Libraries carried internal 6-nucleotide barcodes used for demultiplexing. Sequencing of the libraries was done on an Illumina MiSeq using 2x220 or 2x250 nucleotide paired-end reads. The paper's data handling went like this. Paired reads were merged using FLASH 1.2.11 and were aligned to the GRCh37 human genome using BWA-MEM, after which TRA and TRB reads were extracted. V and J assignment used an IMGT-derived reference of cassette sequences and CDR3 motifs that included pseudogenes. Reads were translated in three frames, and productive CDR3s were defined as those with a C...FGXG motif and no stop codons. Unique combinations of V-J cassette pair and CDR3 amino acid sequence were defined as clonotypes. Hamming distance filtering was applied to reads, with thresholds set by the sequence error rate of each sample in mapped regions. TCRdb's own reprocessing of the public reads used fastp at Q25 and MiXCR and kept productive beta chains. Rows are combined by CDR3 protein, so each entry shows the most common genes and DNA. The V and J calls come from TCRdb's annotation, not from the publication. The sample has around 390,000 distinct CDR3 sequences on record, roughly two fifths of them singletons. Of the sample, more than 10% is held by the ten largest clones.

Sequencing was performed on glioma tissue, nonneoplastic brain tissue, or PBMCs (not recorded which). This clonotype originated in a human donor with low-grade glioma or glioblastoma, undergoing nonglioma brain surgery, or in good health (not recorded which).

The CDR3 is CASSPGEGRDEQYF. The nucleotide sequence reads as follows: TGCGCCAGCAGCCCAGGGGAGGGCCGAGACGAGCAGTACTTC. The chain employs TRBV4-1 and TRBJ2-7; TRBD2 is a weak D gene call, 7 bases matching. From the cysteine up to the phenylalanine, the CDR3 has a length of 14 residues. The CDR3 DNA has 42 bases and is translated from base 1. Per the germline V gene, MGHRA is the CDR1 and YSYEKL is the CDR2. Deletion took 4 bases off V and 5 bases off J, with a span of 15 bases between the germline ends.